The source of this T cell receptor beta chain is a study of blood T cells in healthy people across ages. This clonotype was seen only once. Its antigen is unknown. Germline V gene sequence: CDR1 DFQATT, CDR2 SNEGSKA (reference sequence). Trimming pared 5 bases from V and 4 bases from J, leaving 14 bases between. The CDR3 is 13 residues long. General study points: A roughly linear fall in TCR beta diversity per million T cells was seen with increasing age. Not knowing donor CMV status may have confounded expanded clonotype changes. Long-lived donors carried more naive CD4+ cells and greater diversity than aged donors.

Next came a second PCR, run for about 7 to 12 cycles, which used a sample-barcoded 5' primer along with a J-beta primer mix. Every cDNA was tagged by a template-switch adaptor with 12 random nucleotides. TCRdb independently ran MiXCR on the 5' RACE reads; one entry per CDR3 protein. The data contain about 1.4 million distinct CDR3 sequences, approximately 63% of them seen just once; the ten biggest clones take up more than 6%. The chain links TRBV20-1 to TRBJ1-1; D is ambiguous. The TCR originated in a young man in good health. Sequenced input: blood. This CDR3 is CSARREGITEAFF. The DNA of the CDR3 is TGCAGTGCTCGCAGAGAGGGTATCACTGAAGCTTTCTTT.